The clone carrying this T cell receptor delta chain was counted only a few times. Its antigen is undetermined. The CDR3 length is 20 residues. The germline gives CDR1 TSWWSYY, CDR2 QGS. Trimming took 1 base from V and 0 from J; bases not matched to a gene: 15. The template was reverse-transcribed extracted RNA. Pooled V-gene forward primers with one constant-region reverse primer generated the CDR3 amplicons by multiplex PCR. TCRdb reanalyzed the multiplex PCR reads using CATT. Found here are around 26,000 delta-chain clones, approximately 30% of them singletons; the top ten hold more than 1.5%. The sample originates from a study of Vδ1+ human thymocytes. The study's findings and limits: Thymic TRG and TRD repertoires appeared highly polyclonal.

Specimen: Vdelta1+ gamma-delta thymocytes from the thymus. The subset is: FACS-sorted CD3+ TCRalphabeta- TCRVdelta1+ TCRVdelta2- thymocytes. The rearrangement joins TRDV1 to TRDJ1; TRDD3 aligns across 9 bases. This sequence was found in a boy under three years old who had congenital heart surgery. The CDR3 DNA sequence: TGTGCTCTTGGGGAACGTCCGTTACCGGGGGATACATCGTACACCGATAAACTCATCTTT. Protein sequence: CALGERPLPGDTSYTDKLIF.